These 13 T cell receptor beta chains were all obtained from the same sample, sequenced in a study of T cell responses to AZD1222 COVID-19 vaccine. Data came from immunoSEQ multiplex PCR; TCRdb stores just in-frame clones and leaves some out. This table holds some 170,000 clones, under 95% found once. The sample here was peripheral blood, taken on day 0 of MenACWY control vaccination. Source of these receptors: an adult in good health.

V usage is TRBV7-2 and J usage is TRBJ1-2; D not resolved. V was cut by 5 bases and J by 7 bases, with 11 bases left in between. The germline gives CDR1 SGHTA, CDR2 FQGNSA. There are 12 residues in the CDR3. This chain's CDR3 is CASSIRASGYTF. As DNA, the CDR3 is TGTGCCAGCAGCATACGGGCAAGTGGCTACACCTTC. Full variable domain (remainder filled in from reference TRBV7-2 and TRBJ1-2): GAGVSQSPSNKVTEKGKDVELRCDPISGHTALYWYRQSLGQGLEFLIYFQGNSAPDKSGLPSDRFSAERTGGSVSTLTIQRTQQEDSAVYLCASSIRASGYTFGSGTRLTVV.

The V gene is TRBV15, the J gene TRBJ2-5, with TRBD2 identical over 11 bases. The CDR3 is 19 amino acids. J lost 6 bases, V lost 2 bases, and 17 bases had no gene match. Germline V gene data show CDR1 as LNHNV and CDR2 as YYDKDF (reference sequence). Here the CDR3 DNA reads TGTGCCACCAGCAGAACGGAAGAGACTAGCGGGATTAGAGGAAAGACCCAGTACTTC. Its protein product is CATSRTEETSGIRGKTQYF.

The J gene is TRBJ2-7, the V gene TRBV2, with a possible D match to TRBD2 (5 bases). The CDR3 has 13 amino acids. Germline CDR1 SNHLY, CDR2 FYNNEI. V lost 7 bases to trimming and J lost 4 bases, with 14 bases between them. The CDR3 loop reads CASTLARSYEQYF. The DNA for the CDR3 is TGTGCCAGCACCCTAGCCAGGTCATACGAGCAGTACTTC.

The CDR3 here is CASSLFSGTNEKLFF. CDR3 nucleotide sequence: TGTGCCAGCAGCCTTTTTTCAGGGACAAATGAAAAACTGTTTTTT. The chain links TRBV6-5 to TRBJ1-4; the D gene is possibly TRBD1 (6 bases). With 6 bases removed from V and 5 bases from J, the gap between germline ends came to 16 bases. This CDR3 comprises 15 residues. Germline V gene data show CDR1 as MNHEY and CDR2 as SVGAGI.

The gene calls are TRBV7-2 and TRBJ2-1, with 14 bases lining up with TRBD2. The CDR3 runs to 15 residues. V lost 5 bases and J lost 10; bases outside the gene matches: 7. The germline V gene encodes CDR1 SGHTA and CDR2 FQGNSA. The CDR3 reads CASSQTSGRAREQFF. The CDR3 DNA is TGTGCCAGCAGCCAGACTAGCGGGAGGGCCAGGGAGCAGTTCTTC.

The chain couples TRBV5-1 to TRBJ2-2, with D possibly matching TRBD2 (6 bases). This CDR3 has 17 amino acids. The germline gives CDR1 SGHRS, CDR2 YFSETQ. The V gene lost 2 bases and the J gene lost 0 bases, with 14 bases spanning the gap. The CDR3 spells CASSFLASVPNTGELFF. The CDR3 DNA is TGCGCCAGCAGCTTCCTAGCGAGCGTTCCGAACACCGGGGAGCTGTTTTTT. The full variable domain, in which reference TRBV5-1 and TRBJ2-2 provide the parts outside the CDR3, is KAGVTQTPRYLIKTRGQQVTLSCSPISGHRSVSWYQQTPGQGLQFLFEYFSETQRNKGNFPGRFSGRQFSNSRSEMNVSTLELGDSALYLCASSFLASVPNTGELFFGEGSRLTVL.

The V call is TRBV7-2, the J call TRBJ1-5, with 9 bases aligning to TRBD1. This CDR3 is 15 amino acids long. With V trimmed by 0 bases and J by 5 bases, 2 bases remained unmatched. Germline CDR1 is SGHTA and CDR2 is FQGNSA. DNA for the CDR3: TGTGCCAGCAGCTTAGCCGGGACAGGGTATCAGCCCCAGCATTTT. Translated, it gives CASSLAGTGYQPQHF.

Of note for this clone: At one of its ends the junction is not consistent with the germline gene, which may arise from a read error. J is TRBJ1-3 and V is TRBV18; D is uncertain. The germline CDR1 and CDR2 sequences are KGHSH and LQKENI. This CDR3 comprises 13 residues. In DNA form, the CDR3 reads TGTGCCAGCTCACCAGAATATCTATTGGAGTCACATTTT. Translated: CASSPEYLLESHF.

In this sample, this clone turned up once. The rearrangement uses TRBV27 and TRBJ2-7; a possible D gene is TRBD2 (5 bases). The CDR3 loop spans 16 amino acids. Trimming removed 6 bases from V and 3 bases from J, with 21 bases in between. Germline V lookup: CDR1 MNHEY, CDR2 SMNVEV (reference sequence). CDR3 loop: CASSDAGANKNYEQYF. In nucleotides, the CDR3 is TGTGCCAGCAGCGACGCGGGCGCCAATAAAAACTACGAGCAGTACTTC.

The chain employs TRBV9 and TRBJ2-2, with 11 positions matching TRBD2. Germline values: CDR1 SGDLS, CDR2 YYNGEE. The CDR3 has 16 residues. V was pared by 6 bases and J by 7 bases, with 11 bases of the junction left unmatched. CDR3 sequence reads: CASTGWLAGGIGELFF. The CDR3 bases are TGTGCCAGCACCGGTTGGCTAGCGGGAGGAATCGGGGAGCTGTTTTTT. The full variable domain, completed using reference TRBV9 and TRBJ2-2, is DSGVTQTPKHLITATGQRVTLRCSPRSGDLSVYWYQQSLDQGLQFLIQYYNGEERAKGNILERFSAQQFPDLHSELNLSSLELGDSALYFCASTGWLAGGIGELFFGEGSRLTVL.

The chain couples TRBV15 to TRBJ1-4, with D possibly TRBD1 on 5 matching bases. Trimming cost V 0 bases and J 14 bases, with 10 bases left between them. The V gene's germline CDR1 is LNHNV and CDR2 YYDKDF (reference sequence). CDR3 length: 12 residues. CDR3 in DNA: TGTGCCACCAGCAGAGATCAGGGTAGGCTGTTTTTT. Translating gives CATSRDQGRLFF.

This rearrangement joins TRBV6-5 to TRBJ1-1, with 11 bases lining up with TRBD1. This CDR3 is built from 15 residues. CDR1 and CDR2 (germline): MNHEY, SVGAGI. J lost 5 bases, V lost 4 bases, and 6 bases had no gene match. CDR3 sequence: CASSWTGGTRTEAFF. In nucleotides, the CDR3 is TGTGCCAGCAGTTGGACAGGGGGCACGCGGACTGAAGCTTTCTTT.

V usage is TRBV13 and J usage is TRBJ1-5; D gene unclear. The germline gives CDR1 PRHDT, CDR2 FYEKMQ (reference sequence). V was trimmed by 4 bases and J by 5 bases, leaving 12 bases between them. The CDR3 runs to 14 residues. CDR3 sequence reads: CASSCPSSDQPQHF. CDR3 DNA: TGTGCCAGCAGCTGCCCCTCCAGCGATCAGCCCCAGCATTTT.